This T cell receptor (beta chain) was obtained from a study of T-cell memory formation after mild COVID-19. TCRdb passed the 5' RACE reads through MiXCR, listing each CDR3 protein once. The table includes 50,000 or so distinct CDR3 sequences, roughly an eighth detected once. This clonotype was counted only a few times. V was cut by 4 bases and J by 0 bases, with 9 bases left in between. CDR3 length: 15 amino acids. The germline V gene has CDR1 MGHRA and CDR2 YSYEKL. The chain recombines TRBV4-1 with TRBJ1-4, with no clear D. This clonotype was obtained from a man younger than 30 who had mild COVID-19 (a few samples of this study predate the infection). Cell type and time point are not known. The sequenced material came from PBMCs or a T cell subset sorted from them (not recorded which). The CDR3 DNA follows: TGCGCCAGCAGCCGCCTGTTCGCAACTAATGAAAAACTGTTTTTT. This translates into CASSRLFATNEKLFF.